The next 25 T cell receptor beta chains were all read from a single sample in a study of blood T cell repertoires in COVID-19 (dated by TCRdb to the early 2020s). The library came from the immunoSEQ multiplex PCR assay. The table comes from immuneACCESS by way of TCRdb, which keeps in-frame sequences with V and J called. Part of the clones is missing from these tables; in studies checked, under half for an unresolved V gene and the rest for unknown reasons. In all, the sample holds about 60,000 clones, and 65% to 90% of those were seen once. The ten most abundant clones make up approximately 1.2% of the sample. Sequencing was done on a sample of peripheral blood. These receptors were obtained from a man aged 40-55 years with acute or convalescent COVID-19.

The chain uses TRBV6-1 and TRBJ2-7; 8 nucleotides match TRBD1. With V trimmed by 3 bases and J by 2 bases, 3 bases remained unmatched. Looked up from germline, CDR1 is MNHNS and CDR2 is SASEGT. The CDR3 spans 14 residues. The CDR3 loop is CASSDGQGAYEQYF. CDR3 nucleotide sequence: TGTGCCAGCAGTGACGGACAGGGTGCCTACGAGCAGTACTTC.

This clone was picked up one time. The genes are TRBV3-1 (or the pseudogene TRBV3-2) and TRBJ1-2; 9 positions agree with TRBD1. The CDR3 totals 14 residues. Trimming took 3 bases from V and 2 from J; bases not matched to a gene: 1. The germline CDR1 and CDR2 sequences are LGHDT and YNNKEL (reference sequence). This chain's CDR3 is CASSHGQGNYGYTF. The DNA for the CDR3 is TGTGCCAGCAGCCACGGACAGGGGAACTATGGCTACACCTTC.

The chain carries TRBV10-1 and TRBJ1-5; D is unresolved. CDR1 WNHNN and CDR2 SYGVQD come from the germline V gene (reference sequence). The CDR3 extends over 14 amino acids. Trimming removed 8 bases at V and 3 bases at J, with 14 bases between. CDR3 sequence: CASRFHESNQPQHF. In nucleotides, the CDR3 is TGCGCCAGCCGCTTTCATGAGTCCAATCAGCCCCAGCATTTT.

The J gene is TRBJ2-2, the V gene TRBV18; D is undetermined. V was cut by 6 bases and J by 7 bases, with 9 bases left in between. Germline loops: CDR1 KGHSH, CDR2 LQKENI. The CDR3 spans 12 residues. The chain's CDR3 is CASSPEIGELFF. The CDR3 nucleotides are TGTGCCAGCTCCCCTGAGATCGGGGAGCTGTTTTTT.

This chain links TRBV6-5 with TRBJ1-6; the D is unclear. Trimming stripped 2 bases from V and 11 bases from J, with 16 bases between. Looked up from germline, CDR1 is MNHEY and CDR2 is SVGAGI. The CDR3 totals 15 residues. In DNA form, the CDR3 reads TGTGCCAGCAGTTACGGATTGAGGCCATGGACACCCCTCCACTTT. This sequence encodes CASSYGLRPWTPLHF.

The V call is TRBV12-3 or TRBV12-4, the J call TRBJ1-3, with D uncertain. Trimming removed 7 bases at V and 3 bases at J, with 4 bases between. The CDR3 length is 11 residues. CDR3: CASKYGNTIYF. DNA of the CDR3: TGTGCCAGCAAATATGGAAACACCATATATTTT.

On this clone: The junction differs from germline at one of its ends, possibly a read error. This chain links TRBV28 with TRBJ1-1; D gene unclear. Germline V gene data show CDR1 as MDHEN and CDR2 as SYDVKM. The CDR3 contains 11 residues. Written as DNA, the CDR3 is TGTGCCAGCAGTTTGTCGGGAGACGTCCTCTTT. It translates to CASSLSGDVLF. Supplemented by reference TRBV28 and TRBJ1-1, the full variable domain reads DVKVTQSSRYLVKRTGEKVFLECVQDMDHENMFWYRQDPGLGLRLIYFSYDVKMKEKGDIPEGYSVSREKKERFSLILESASTNQTSMYLCASSLSGDVLFGQGTRLTVV.

The chain is built from TRBV25-1 and TRBJ1-5; TRBD1 aligns across 11 bases. The CDR3 is 14 amino acids. J gave up 6 bases and V 6 bases, and 4 bases lay outside the gene matches. Germline CDR1 is MGHDK and CDR2 is SYGVNS. The CDR3 is CASSGQGAGQPQHF. CDR3 DNA: TGTGCCAGCAGCGGACAGGGGGCAGGTCAGCCCCAGCATTTT.

The chain has TRBV11-2 and TRBJ1-1; D call uncertain. CDR1 is SGHAT and CDR2 is FQNNGV in the germline V gene. The CDR3 length is 14 residues. Trimming left V 3 bases short and J 8 bases short, with 16 bases between. Here the CDR3 reads CASSFLGEEAEAFF. CDR3 nucleotide sequence: TGTGCCAGCAGCTTCCTCGGGGAAGAGGCGGAAGCTTTCTTT.

V gene TRBV5-1 combines with J gene TRBJ2-5; weak D call: TRBD1 (5 bases). With 8 bases removed from V and 0 bases from J, the gap between germline ends came to 14 bases. CDR1 SGHRS and CDR2 YFSETQ come from the germline V gene. The CDR3 totals 14 residues. The CDR3 is CASTRAGNQETQYF. The CDR3 DNA reads TGCGCCAGTACCAGGGCAGGGAACCAAGAGACCCAGTACTTC.

The gene calls are TRBV7-2 and TRBJ1-4; D remains ambiguous. Germline CDR1 SGHTA, CDR2 FQGNSA. Trimming cost V 4 bases and J 8 bases, with 14 bases left between them. The CDR3 runs 14 residues. CDR3 sequence reads: CASSYRRGEEKLFF. The CDR3 bases are TGTGCCAGCAGCTACCGACGAGGAGAAGAAAAACTGTTTTTT.

The chain employs TRBV27 and TRBJ1-4, with D possibly matching TRBD1 (5 bases). The ends were cut back, 6 bases at V and 6 bases at J, with 14 bases in the middle. Germline V gene sequence: CDR1 MNHEY, CDR2 SMNVEV (reference sequence). This CDR3 contains 14 residues. Here the CDR3 reads CASSRSLGDEKLFF. In DNA, the CDR3 is TGTGCCAGCAGCCGGTCCTTAGGGGATGAAAAACTGTTTTTT.

The chain joins TRBV29-1 to TRBJ1-3; no definite D call. This CDR3 is 13 amino acids long. V dropped 7 bases and J dropped 0 bases, with 10 bases sitting between them. Germline assignment: CDR1 SQVTM and CDR2 ANQGSEA. The CDR3 DNA is TGCAGCGCTCGACACAGCTCTGGAAACACCATATATTTT. Amino acid sequence: CSARHSSGNTIYF.

The chain links TRBV5-6 to TRBJ2-7, with D maybe TRBD2 (6 bases). This CDR3 is built from 16 residues. From germline, CDR1 is SGHDT and CDR2 YYEEEE. Trimming took 4 bases from V and 6 from J, leaving 23 bases between them. This chain's CDR3 is CASSPRRGGLVAEQYF. The CDR3, as DNA: TGTGCCAGCAGCCCCCGCCGGGGAGGACTGGTAGCCGAGCAGTACTTC.

The gene calls are TRBV18 and TRBJ2-2, with D possibly TRBD1 on 6 matching bases. The germline gives CDR1 KGHSH, CDR2 LQKENI. Deletions cut 8 bases from V and 7 bases from J, with 20 bases between. This CDR3 spans 15 amino acids. The CDR3 region is CASHAGTPKGGELFF. CDR3 in DNA: TGTGCCAGCCACGCCGGGACACCCAAGGGCGGGGAGCTGTTTTTT.

CDR3 coding DNA: TGTGCCTGGAGAGAAACAGGGCGTTCCTATGGCTACACCTTC. Amino acid sequence: CAWRETGRSYGYTF. The chain employs TRBV30 and TRBJ1-2; weak D call: TRBD1 (6 bases). The CDR3 extends over 14 amino acids. Germline V gene sequence: CDR1 GTSNPN, CDR2 SVGIG (reference sequence). V dropped 3 bases and J dropped 4 bases, with 15 bases sitting between them. Full variable domain (rest looked up from reference TRBV30 and TRBJ1-2): SQTIHQWPATLVQPVGSPLSLECTVEGTSNPNLYWYRQAAGRGLQLLFYSVGIGQISSEVPQNLSASRPQDRQFILSSKKLLLSDSGFYLCAWRETGRSYGYTFGSGTRLTVV.

The V and J genes are TRBV28 and TRBJ1-5; 7 nucleotides line up with TRBD1. The V and J ends lost 6 bases and 4 bases, in that order; junction bases with no gene match: 3. The CDR3 has 13 residues. Germline assignment: CDR1 MDHEN and CDR2 SYDVKM. The CDR3 loop is CASRGGLNQPQHF. CDR3 coding DNA: TGTGCCAGCAGAGGGGGCCTTAATCAGCCCCAGCATTTT.

The genes are TRBV12-5 and TRBJ1-1, with D unclear. This CDR3 is built from 12 residues. V dropped 5 bases and J dropped 10 bases, with 14 bases sitting between them. CDR1 and CDR2 from the germline V gene are LGHNT and FRNRAP. As DNA, the CDR3 is TGTGCTAGTGGTACTTCGATTCTGGTAGCTTTCTTT. Protein product: CASGTSILVAFF.

V gene TRBV11-2 combines with J gene TRBJ1-3, with D hard to call. The CDR3 loop spans 13 amino acids. The V and J ends lost 5 bases and 0 bases respectively, with 5 bases between them. Germline-derived CDR1 and CDR2 are SGHAT and FQNNGV. In nucleotides, the CDR3 is TGTGCCAGCAGCCCCAGCTCTGGAAACACCATATATTTT. This sequence encodes CASSPSSGNTIYF.

The chain has TRBV5-1 and TRBJ2-7; TRBD2 is a possible D gene (5 bases). The CDR3 spans 16 residues. With 0 bases removed from V and 0 bases from J, the gap between germline ends came to 13 bases. Germline-derived CDR1 and CDR2 are SGHRS and YFSETQ. DNA of the CDR3: TGCGCCAGCAGCTTGGCGGCAAGCGGAAGCTCCTACGAGCAGTACTTC. Its protein is CASSLAASGSSYEQYF. The full variable domain, rest sourced from reference TRBV5-1 and TRBJ2-7, is KAGVTQTPRYLIKTRGQQVTLSCSPISGHRSVSWYQQTPGQGLQFLFEYFSETQRNKGNFPGRFSGRQFSNSRSEMNVSTLELGDSALYLCASSLAASGSSYEQYFGPGTRLTVT.

The chain links TRBV7-3 to TRBJ2-3; TRBD2 aligns across 10 bases. The V segment lost 5 bases and the J segment 6 bases; nucleotides outside the gene matches: 5. CDR1 and CDR2 (germline): SGHTA, FQGTGA. This CDR3 has 14 amino acids. The CDR3 region is CASSQGTSADTQYF. As DNA, the CDR3 is TGTGCCAGCAGCCAAGGGACTAGCGCGGATACGCAGTATTTT.

The CDR3 sequence: CASSASSGGSNQPQHF. DNA of the CDR3: TGTGCCAGCAGTGCCTCCTCGGGGGGTAGCAATCAGCCCCAGCATTTT. The chain uses TRBV25-1 and TRBJ1-5, with a tentative D call TRBD1 (5 bases). Germline values: CDR1 MGHDK, CDR2 SYGVNS. Trimming shortened V by 4 bases and J by 0 bases, and 13 bases separated the two germline ends. The CDR3 runs 16 residues.

The rearrangement uses TRBV19 and TRBJ2-2; a weak D match, TRBD1 (6 bases). The CDR3 covers 17 residues. Trimming shortened V by 3 bases and J by 3 bases, and 17 bases separated the two germline ends. Germline V lookup: CDR1 LNHDA, CDR2 SQIVND (reference sequence). The CDR3 DNA reads as TGTGCCAGTAGTATCCCCCGGCAGGGGCGCTACACCGGGGAGCTGTTTTTT. It translates to CASSIPRQGRYTGELFF.

The chain has TRBV9 and TRBJ2-2; a possible D gene is TRBD2 (6 bases). The V gene lost 0 bases and the J gene lost 5 bases, with 14 bases spanning the gap. There are 16 residues in the CDR3. Germline loops: CDR1 SGDLS, CDR2 YYNGEE. CDR3 coding DNA: TGTGCCAGCAGCGTAGGGGTGACTAGGGTGACCGGGGAGCTGTTTTTT. Translating gives CASSVGVTRVTGELFF.

The chain is built from TRBV2 and TRBJ1-5, with TRBD1 as a possible D gene (5 bases). The V gene lost 2 bases and the J gene lost 0 bases, with 8 bases spanning the gap. CDR1 is SNHLY and CDR2 is FYNNEI in the germline V gene. This CDR3 region has 15 residues. In nucleotides, the CDR3 is TGTGCCAGCAGTGAATGGGGACTTAGCAATCAGCCCCAGCATTTT. Its protein product is CASSEWGLSNQPQHF.